These 26 T cell receptor beta chains were all obtained from the same sample, sequenced in a study of spatial heterogeneity in lung cancer (dated by TCRdb to between 2017 and 2020). The method behind the library was 5' RACE. Instrument used: NextSeq 500. The public sequencing data were trimmed at Q25 with fastp and processed into clonotypes with MiXCR by TCRdb, which kept only in-frame beta chains. Identical CDR3 protein sequences are pooled into one entry, listed with their most common genes and DNA. The sample table holds some 41,000 distinct CDR3 sequences, of which about 10% were seen once. Of the sample, approximately 17% falls within the top ten clones. The time point label of this sample denotes: blood at routine non-recurrence follow-up after resection. The sample was PBMCs, taken at follow-up. Every receptor here comes from a female donor with early-stage non-small cell lung cancer.

This clonotype appeared a few times. The chain has TRBV7-2 and TRBJ2-1; unclear D gene. This CDR3 is built from 13 residues. Trimming took 3 bases from V and 6 from J, leaving 9 bases between them. From germline, CDR1 is SGHTA and CDR2 FQGNSA. CDR3 sequence (DNA): TGTGCCAGCAGCTTCGGACGGAGCAATGAGCAGTTCTTC. It encodes CASSFGRSNEQFF.

This clonotype was seen more than once but under ten times. V is TRBV12-3 or TRBV12-4 and J is TRBJ1-2; TRBD1 matches 9 bases. This CDR3 region has 13 residues. V was pared by 6 bases and J by 6 bases, with 5 bases of the junction left unmatched. The CDR3 sequence is CASRGDRVDGYTF. The CDR3 coding sequence is TGTGCCAGCAGGGGGGACAGGGTGGATGGCTACACCTTC.

This clonotype was seen repeatedly, ten times or more. The rearrangement uses TRBV28 and TRBJ2-7, with D tentatively TRBD1 (6 bases). V gave up 5 bases and J gave up 0 bases, with 14 bases separating them. Germline lookup yields CDR1 MDHEN and CDR2 SYDVKM. The CDR3 runs to 15 residues. CDR3 in amino acids: CASSQRQALSYEQYF. CDR3 in DNA: TGTGCCAGCAGTCAAAGACAGGCGCTCTCCTACGAGCAGTACTTC.

The J gene is TRBJ2-5, the V gene TRBV5-1, with D maybe TRBD2 (5 bases). Germline V gene sequence: CDR1 SGHRS, CDR2 YFSETQ. This CDR3 has 14 residues. Trimming took 1 base from V and 5 from J, leaving 12 bases between them. The CDR3 DNA is TGCGCCAGCAGCTTGTCGTCTACTAGGGAGACCCAGTACTTC. Encoded protein: CASSLSSTRETQYF.

This clonotype has at least ten counts. This chain links TRBV28 with TRBJ2-1; 10 bases match TRBD2. CDR1 is MDHEN and CDR2 is SYDVKM in the germline V gene. The CDR3 loop spans 14 amino acids. Trimming took 6 bases from V and 15 from J; bases not matched to a gene: 14. The CDR3 DNA is TGTGCCAGCAGCCCCCCAGGAGCGGGGGGGCCGGGGTTCTTC. It codes for CASSPPGAGGPGFF.

This clonotype was counted a few times. The chain links TRBV11-2 to TRBJ1-1; D remains unclear. The CDR3 has 13 residues. V was cut by 1 base and J by 11 bases, with 14 bases left in between. CDR1 and CDR2 from the germline V gene are SGHAT and FQNNGV. The CDR3 protein is CASSLAFEESAFF. The CDR3 DNA sequence: TGTGCCAGCAGCTTAGCCTTCGAGGAATCGGCTTTCTTT.

Comments on this clonotype: One junction end does not reproduce the germline sequence, and a read error may be involved. The chain couples TRBV29-1 to TRBJ1-4; possibly TRBD1 for D (5 bases). The CDR3 runs to 12 residues. Germline V gene sequence: CDR1 SQVTM, CDR2 ANQGSEA. CDR3 DNA: TGCAGCGTAGAAGACAGTAATGAAAAACTGTTTTTT. Amino acid sequence: CSVEDSNEKLFF.

This clonotype was found many times. In DNA form, the CDR3 reads TGTGCCAGCAGCTTAGAGGCAGGGGATTACACTGAAGCTTTCTTT. Its protein product is CASSLEAGDYTEAFF. V is TRBV13 and J is TRBJ1-1, with TRBD1 as a possible D gene (6 bases). The CDR3 covers 15 residues. The ends were cut back, 1 base at V and 3 bases at J, with 12 bases in the middle. The germline gives CDR1 PRHDT, CDR2 FYEKMQ (reference sequence).

The table lists this clonotype with many counts. The V gene is TRBV20-1, the J gene TRBJ2-7, with TRBD2 matching 10 bases. The CDR3 extends over 12 amino acids. Germline-derived CDR1 and CDR2 are DFQATT and SNEGSKA (reference sequence). CDR3 sequence reads: CRVTSGSYEQYF. In nucleotides, the CDR3 is TGCAGGGTGACTAGCGGGTCCTACGAGCAGTACTTC.

This clonotype was detected many times. The chain has TRBV30 and TRBJ2-2, with unresolved D. The CDR3 loop spans 14 amino acids. The germline V gene has CDR1 GTSNPN and CDR2 SVGIG (reference sequence). V gave up 4 bases and J gave up 3 bases, with 12 bases separating them. The CDR3 protein is CAWIRQSYTGELFF. The CDR3 DNA reads TGTGCCTGGATTAGGCAGTCTTACACCGGGGAGCTGTTTTTT.

V gene TRBV5-1 combines with J gene TRBJ2-7; 9 bases agree with TRBD1. Germline V gives CDR1 SGHRS, CDR2 YFSETQ. There are 13 residues in the CDR3. The J segment lost 6 bases and the V segment lost 4 bases, leaving 5 bases of the junction unmatched. CDR3 DNA sequence: TGCGCCAGCAGCCCCGGGACAGGGTTCGAGCAGTACTTC. This gives the protein CASSPGTGFEQYF.

Many counts were recorded for this clonotype. The chain uses TRBV9 and TRBJ2-1; tentatively, D is TRBD1 or TRBD2 (5 bases each). The V gene lost 3 bases and the J gene lost 8 bases, with 15 bases spanning the gap. This CDR3 is built from 14 residues. Per the germline V gene, CDR1 is SGDLS and CDR2 is YYNGEE. In DNA, the CDR3 is TGTGCCAGCAGCGGGGACCCCCGGTACGATGAGCAGTTCTTC. It encodes CASSGDPRYDEQFF. Combining the CDR3 with reference TRBV9 and TRBJ2-1 gives the whole variable domain DSGVTQTPKHLITATGQRVTLRCSPRSGDLSVYWYQQSLDQGLQFLIQYYNGEERAKGNILERFSAQQFPDLHSELNLSSLELGDSALYFCASSGDPRYDEQFFGPGTRLTVL.

This clonotype was seen only a few times. The genes are TRBV7-9 and TRBJ2-3, with 8 bases that match TRBD2. The germline V gene encodes CDR1 SEHNR and CDR2 FQNEAQ (reference sequence). This CDR3 is 16 amino acids long. V lost 2 bases to trimming and J lost 2 bases; unmatched junction nucleotides: 6. The chain's CDR3 is CASSLTRTSHTDTQYF. CDR3 DNA: TGTGCCAGCAGCTTAACCCGGACTAGCCACACAGATACGCAGTATTTT.

This clonotype occurred many times. This sequence joins TRBV2 and TRBJ1-1, with a tentative D call TRBD1 (5 bases). V was trimmed by 7 bases and J by 6 bases, leaving 15 bases between them. CDR1 and CDR2 from the germline V gene are SNHLY and FYNNEI. This CDR3 has 13 amino acids. The CDR3 nucleotides are TGTGCCAGCATCCGGGGACGGTCAGCTGAAGCTTTCTTT. This encodes CASIRGRSAEAFF.

This clonotype was seen only a few times. This chain links TRBV29-1 with TRBJ1-4; no clear D gene. Germline lookup yields CDR1 SQVTM and CDR2 ANQGSEA. The V end lost 4 bases, the J end lost 8 bases, and 17 bases lay between the germline ends. The CDR3 is 14 amino acids. The CDR3 sequence: CSVVLSKPREKLFF. The CDR3 nucleotides are TGCAGCGTTGTCCTGAGCAAACCACGGGAAAAACTGTTTTTT.

This clonotype was seen at least ten times. The chain joins TRBV21-1 to TRBJ2-7; the tabulated D call, TRBD1, remains unverified against the DNA. TRBV21-1 constitutes a pseudogene. The CDR3 runs to 12 residues. CDR3 residues: CASSNGGNEQYF. For the CDR3, the DNA is TGTGCCAGCAGCAACGGGGGGAACGAGCAGTACTTC.

This clonotype was found a few times. The chain couples TRBV7-2 to TRBJ2-7; D perhaps matches TRBD2 (7 bases). Trimming removed 5 bases from V and 6 bases from J, with 14 bases in between. This CDR3 is 13 amino acids long. The V gene's germline CDR1 is SGHTA and CDR2 FQGNSA. The CDR3 reads CASSLGGGPEQYF. Here the CDR3 DNA reads TGTGCCAGCAGCCTGGGAGGGGGTCCCGAGCAGTACTTC. Filled out from reference TRBV7-2 and TRBJ2-7, the complete variable domain reads GAGVSQSPSNKVTEKGKDVELRCDPISGHTALYWYRQSLGQGLEFLIYFQGNSAPDKSGLPSDRFSAERTGGSVSTLTIQRTQQEDSAVYLCASSLGGGPEQYFGPGTRLTVT.

This clonotype was seen a handful of times. This chain links TRBV7-8 with TRBJ1-5; TRBD1 might be the D (5 bases). This CDR3 spans 15 amino acids. With 4 bases removed from V and 0 bases from J, the gap between germline ends came to 10 bases. Germline V CDR1 and CDR2: SGHVS, FQNEAQ. This chain's CDR3 is CASSSRTLSNQPQHF. CDR3 sequence (DNA): TGTGCCAGCAGCTCACGGACACTTAGCAATCAGCCCCAGCATTTT.

This clonotype was picked up many times. CDR3 sequence (DNA): TGTGCCAGCAGCCACGGACGGCGAAACCAAGAGACCCAGTACTTC. It specifies CASSHGRRNQETQYF. The V gene is TRBV5-4, the J gene TRBJ2-5; D is ambiguous. From germline, CDR1 is SGHNT and CDR2 YYREEE (reference sequence). Trimming stripped 4 bases from V and 0 bases from J, with 13 bases between. The CDR3 covers 15 residues.

The V gene is TRBV30, the J gene TRBJ1-1; the D gene is possibly TRBD1 (5 bases). V lost 2 bases, J lost 6 bases, and 13 bases lay in between. The V gene's germline CDR1 is GTSNPN and CDR2 SVGIG (reference sequence). The length of the CDR3 is 13 residues. The CDR3 DNA sequence: TGTGCCTGGAGTTCCACAGGAAGTGCTGAAGCTTTCTTT. Protein sequence: CAWSSTGSAEAFF.

This clonotype was seen more than once but under ten times. The gene calls are TRBV7-3 and TRBJ2-5, with a weak D call TRBD2 (6 bases). V lost 5 bases and J lost 4, with 17 bases in between. This CDR3 is 15 amino acids long. The germline CDR1 and CDR2 sequences are SGHTA and FQGTGA. The CDR3 nucleotides are TGTGCCAGCAGCCCCGCCGGGACTTACGGAGAGACCCAGTACTTC. It yields the protein CASSPAGTYGETQYF.

The chain joins TRBV5-4 to TRBJ2-5, with D perhaps matching TRBD2 (6 bases). CDR3 length: 13 residues. Germline V gene data show CDR1 as SGHNT and CDR2 as YYREEE (reference sequence). The V end lost 10 bases, the J end lost 5 bases, and 18 bases lay between the germline ends. The CDR3, as DNA: TGTGCCGGAGGGAGCCGGCTCGGGGAGACCCAGTACTTC. Protein: CAGGSRLGETQYF.

The chain links TRBV30 to TRBJ2-7; 7 nucleotides agree with TRBD2. Trimming cost V 3 bases and J 3 bases; bases outside gene matches: 5. Germline V lookup: CDR1 GTSNPN, CDR2 SVGIG (reference sequence). The CDR3 runs 13 residues. The CDR3 is CAWSRGDGYEQYF. CDR3 nucleotide sequence: TGTGCCTGGAGCCGGGGGGACGGCTACGAGCAGTACTTC.

This clonotype turned up a few times. V gene TRBV19 combines with J gene TRBJ1-5, with D uncertain. CDR1 and CDR2 (germline): LNHDA, SQIVND (reference sequence). The CDR3 consists of 15 residues. V was shortened by 0 bases and J by 5 bases, with 11 bases between the two germline ends. Here the CDR3 DNA reads TGTGCCAGTAGTATAGATTTGCAGCCCTATCAGCCCCAGCATTTT. This translates into CASSIDLQPYQPQHF.

The chain recombines TRBV12-3 or TRBV12-4 with TRBJ2-2; D not certain. The CDR3 covers 19 residues. V shed 3 bases and J shed 0 bases, with 20 bases lying between them. CDR3 in amino acids: CASSFGGDLINANTGELFF. In DNA, the CDR3 is TGTGCCAGCAGTTTCGGCGGAGATCTAATCAACGCGAACACCGGGGAGCTGTTTTTT.

This clonotype was observed a few times. The chain recombines TRBV7-6 with TRBJ2-5; the D gene is possibly TRBD1 (6 bases). Trimming took 5 bases from V and 3 from J, leaving 13 bases between them. Germline V gives CDR1 SGHVS, CDR2 FNYEAQ. The CDR3 is 14 amino acids. CDR3 sequence (DNA): TGTGCCAGCAGCGTACAGGACAGCAAAGAGACCCAGTACTTC. Translating gives CASSVQDSKETQYF.